The 27 T cell receptor beta chains reported below all come from one sample, sequenced in a study of regulatory T cells in long-lasting Graves disease. Documented time point: persistent/refractory GD, antithyroid drugs over 5 years with positive TRAb. PBMC RNA was the source of the TCR library. CDR3 regions were amplified by Arm-PCR using iRepertoire HTBI primers to build TCR beta libraries. TCRdb re-called the multiplex PCR reads with MiXCR, one entry per CDR3 protein. The sample has about 340,000 distinct CDR3 sequences, roughly a fifth seen once. The sequences come from peripheral blood mononuclear cells (PBMCs), collected when the disease was refractory, from a patient treated with antithyroid drugs. The receptors derive from a female donor with Graves disease.

This clonotype has more than one count but fewer than ten. The chain links TRBV4-1 to TRBJ1-5, with D unclear. The CDR3 consists of 17 residues. In germline, CDR1 is MGHRA, CDR2 YSYEKL. Trimming shortened V by 1 base and J by 7 bases, and 20 bases separated the two germline ends. In nucleotides, the CDR3 is TGCGCCAGCAGCCAAGGGGTAGGGAGACGGATACGGCAGCCCCAGCATTTT. Protein: CASSQGVGRRIRQPQHF.

The J gene is TRBJ2-4, the V gene TRBV6-1; possibly TRBD1 for D (6 bases). Germline CDR1 MNHNS, CDR2 SASEGT. The CDR3 runs 17 residues. Trimming cost V 6 bases and J 0 bases, with 18 bases left between them. The CDR3 DNA sequence: TGTGCCAGCAGAGCACGCCCCGGACAGCTAGCCAAAAACATTCAGTACTTC. Translating it yields CASRARPGQLAKNIQYF.

This clonotype has only a few counts. The rearrangement uses TRBV2 and TRBJ2-3, with a weak D call TRBD1 (5 bases). The CDR3 length is 13 residues. Per germline, CDR1 SNHLY and CDR2 FYNNEI. The V gene lost 8 bases and the J gene lost 3 bases, with 12 bases spanning the gap. The CDR3 region is CASGATATDTQYF. As DNA, the CDR3 is TGTGCCAGCGGGGCCACGGCGACAGATACGCAGTATTTT.

This clonotype has only a few counts. The gene calls are TRBV7-9 and TRBJ2-7, with D maybe TRBD2 (6 bases). Germline CDR1 and CDR2: SEHNR and FQNEAQ (reference sequence). This CDR3 is built from 13 residues. V shed 5 bases and J shed 2 bases, with 10 bases lying between them. CDR3 nucleotides: TGTGCCAGCAGCCACTCGGGGGCCTACGAGCAGTACTTC. As protein: CASSHSGAYEQYF.

This clonotype occurred a few times. The chain is built from TRBV9 and TRBJ2-5; either TRBD1 or TRBD2 may supply D (5 bases each). This CDR3 is built from 16 residues. V was pared by 0 bases and J by 0 bases, with 12 bases between. CDR1 is SGDLS, CDR2 YYNGEE, per germline. The CDR3 is CASSVAAWGYQETQYF. The CDR3 DNA reads as TGTGCCAGCAGCGTAGCAGCCTGGGGGTACCAAGAGACCCAGTACTTC.

On this clonotype: This may be a read error, as it is one base from a much larger clone. V is TRBV11-1 and J is TRBJ2-2, with D tentatively TRBD2 (5 bases). In germline, CDR1 is SGHAT, CDR2 FQDESV (reference sequence). The CDR3 has 17 residues. Written as DNA, the CDR3 is TGTGCCGGCAGCTTAGGGCGGCTGGGGAGGAACACCGGGGAGCTGTTTTTT. Encoded protein: CAGSLGRLGRNTGELFF. The full variable domain, completed using reference TRBV11-1 and TRBJ2-2, is EAEVAQSPRYKITEKSQAVAFWCDPISGHATLYWYRQILGQGPELLVQFQDESVVDDSQLPKDRFSAERLKGVDSTLKIQPAELGDSAMYLCAGSLGRLGRNTGELFFGEGSRLTVL.

This clonotype was detected only a few times. A read error is possible here, since a much larger clone lies one base away. V gene TRBV6-2 or TRBV6-3 combines with J gene TRBJ1-2; D remains unclear. This CDR3 region has 13 residues. Germline V gene sequence: CDR1 MNHEY, CDR2 SVGEGT. The V gene lost 10 bases and the J gene lost 1 base, with 13 bases spanning the gap. CDR3 amino acids: CATAMTHNYGYTF. Written as DNA, the CDR3 is TGTGCCACCGCCATGACACATAACTATGGCTACACCTTC.

As concerns this clonotype: This may stem from a read error, because a much larger clone lies one nucleotide away. V and J are TRBV29-1 and TRBJ1-1, with unresolved D. Germline-derived CDR1 and CDR2 are SQVTM and ANQGSEA. CDR3 length equals 13 residues. DNA of the CDR3: TGCAGCGTTGATTCGGCCAGTTGGGCTGAAGCTCTCTTT. Its protein product is CSVDSASWAEALF.

This clonotype has ten or more counts. The chain has TRBV12-3 or TRBV12-4 and TRBJ1-1, with D tentatively TRBD1 (5 bases). The CDR3 is 14 residues long. The V gene lost 1 base and the J gene lost 6 bases, with 12 bases spanning the gap. The CDR3 nucleotides read TGTGCCAGCAGTTTAGTGGGGGACCACGCTGAAGCTTTCTTT. Its protein product is CASSLVGDHAEAFF.

Only a few counts were recorded for this clonotype. CDR3 sequence: CASSSGGFKAFF. Written as DNA, the CDR3 is TGTGCCAGCAGTTCAGGGGGCTTTAAGGCTTTCTTT. The rearrangement joins TRBV12-3 or TRBV12-4 to TRBJ1-1, with 8 bases that match TRBD1. The J segment lost 11 bases and the V segment lost 4 bases, leaving 6 bases of the junction unmatched. The CDR3 has 12 amino acids.

The rearrangement uses TRBV19 and TRBJ2-4, with TRBD2 matching over 7 bases. The CDR3 sequence is 15 residues long. J lost 5 bases, V lost 4 bases, and 8 bases had no gene match. CDR1 and CDR2 (germline): LNHDA, SQIVND (reference sequence). The CDR3 DNA is TGTGCCAGTAGTACCGGGACTATAGGGCAAAACATTCAGTACTTC. Residues: CASSTGTIGQNIQYF.

This clonotype was found a few times. The chain recombines TRBV3-1 with TRBJ2-7; D remains ambiguous. There are 17 residues in the CDR3. V was cut by 0 bases and J by 1 base, with 16 bases left in between. CDR1 is LGHDT, CDR2 YNNKEL, per germline (reference sequence). CDR3 loop: CASSQDRSTVVSYEQYF. Written as DNA, the CDR3 is TGTGCCAGCAGCCAAGATCGTAGCACGGTGGTTTCCTACGAGCAGTACTTC.

The chain joins TRBV30 to TRBJ2-7; TRBD1 matches 7 bases. Germline CDR1 and CDR2: GTSNPN and SVGIG (reference sequence). This CDR3 is built from 16 residues. V dropped 0 bases and J dropped 6; count of bases not matched to a gene: 14. The DNA for the CDR3 is TGTGCCTGGAGTGTAAGGCTACAGGGGACGAGGGTCGAGCAGTACTTC. Encoded protein: CAWSVRLQGTRVEQYF.

This clonotype was counted many times. The CDR3 coding sequence is TGTGCCAGCAGCCGAATGGATTCACCCCTCCACTTT. This encodes CASSRMDSPLHF. The chain links TRBV12-3 or TRBV12-4 to TRBJ1-6; D is ambiguous. Trimming cost V 6 bases and J 8 bases, with 8 bases left between them. The CDR3 loop spans 12 amino acids.

This clonotype has at least ten counts. The chain links TRBV6-5 to TRBJ1-2; unclear D gene. CDR1 is MNHEY and CDR2 is SVGAGI in the germline V gene. The CDR3 loop spans 16 amino acids. Trimming left V 0 bases short and J 0 bases short, with 11 bases between. CDR3 DNA: TGTGCCAGCAGTTACTCCCCGGGGAAGACTAACTATGGCTACACCTTC. As protein: CASSYSPGKTNYGYTF.

This clonotype has more than one count but fewer than ten. The chain uses TRBV5-1 and TRBJ2-7; the D is unclear. From germline, CDR1 is SGHRS and CDR2 YFSETQ. V lost 1 base, J lost 1 base, and 6 bases lay in between. The CDR3 length is 13 residues. The DNA of the CDR3 is TGCGCCAGCAGCTTGCACAGATCCTACGAGCAGTACTTC. This translates into CASSLHRSYEQYF.

The chain uses TRBV20-1 and TRBJ2-2, with TRBD2 matching 9 bases. This CDR3 has 17 amino acids. Trimming took 6 bases from V and 5 from J; bases not matched to a gene: 16. CDR1 and CDR2 (germline): DFQATT, SNEGSKA (reference sequence). The CDR3 protein is CSAPASGILAGTGELFF. The CDR3 nucleotides read TGCAGTGCACCCGCTAGCGGGATTTTAGCAGGGACCGGGGAGCTGTTTTTT.

Ten or more counts support this clonotype. The CDR3 DNA follows: TGTGCCAGCAGTTACATGGGCAGGACAGGGAAATCCTACGAGCAGTACTTC. Amino acid sequence: CASSYMGRTGKSYEQYF. This chain joins TRBV6-2 or TRBV6-3 and TRBJ2-7; 8 bases map to TRBD1. V dropped 2 bases and J dropped 1; count of bases not matched to a gene: 10. This CDR3 is 17 amino acids long. The germline V gene has CDR1 MNHEY and CDR2 SVGEGT.

This chain uses TRBV7-2 with TRBJ2-7; TRBD2 matches 12 bases. V trimming: 5 bases; J trimming: 9 bases; junction bases outside the gene matches: 23. The CDR3 is 19 amino acids. CDR1 is SGHTA and CDR2 is FQGNSA in the germline V gene. The CDR3 here is CASSRSLGLAGGMAVGQYF. CDR3 coding DNA: TGTGCCAGCAGCCGATCGCTCGGGCTAGCGGGGGGGATGGCTGTTGGGCAGTACTTC. Together with reference TRBV7-2 and TRBJ2-7, the CDR3 gives the full variable domain: GAGVSQSPSNKVTEKGKDVELRCDPISGHTALYWYRQSLGQGLEFLIYFQGNSAPDKSGLPSDRFSAERTGGSVSTLTIQRTQQEDSAVYLCASSRSLGLAGGMAVGQYFGPGTRLTVT.

In the case of this clonotype: A much more abundant neighbour one base away suggests this may be a read error. This CDR3 is missing its conserved last phenylalanine or tryptophan, likely due to a read error. The gene calls are TRBV7-6 and TRBJ1-1; D not resolved. V lost 1 base to trimming and J lost 0 bases, with 12 bases between them. There are 16 residues in the CDR3. The germline V gene encodes CDR1 SGHVS and CDR2 FNYEAQ. This CDR3 is CASSLGSGQMNTEAFL. The DNA of the CDR3 is TGTGCCAGCAGCTTAGGGTCCGGCCAGATGAACACTGAAGCTTTCCTT.

The genes are TRBV4-1 and TRBJ1-4, with D perhaps TRBD1 (5 bases). The germline V gene encodes CDR1 MGHRA and CDR2 YSYEKL. The CDR3 extends over 20 amino acids. V was trimmed by 0 bases and J by 1 base, leaving 21 bases between them. The CDR3 sequence: CASSQDDGRAWIGTNEKLFF. As DNA, the CDR3 is TGCGCCAGCAGCCAAGATGACGGCAGGGCTTGGATTGGAACTAATGAAAAACTGTTTTTT.

The sample holds a few counts of this clonotype. This clone may be a read error of a much larger clone one base away. The chain is built from TRBV6-1 and TRBJ2-7, with 7 positions matching TRBD1. The CDR3 length is 13 residues. Germline CDR1 MNHNS, CDR2 SASEGT. The V gene end was trimmed by 5 bases and the J gene end by 6 bases; junction bases not matched to a gene: 7. The CDR3 loop is CASSPGAGGEQYF. The CDR3 DNA sequence: TGTGCCAGCAGTCCAGGGGCAGGGGGCGAGCAGTACTTC.

This clonotype was picked up many times. The chain joins TRBV6-5 to TRBJ1-1; 7 nucleotides agree with TRBD1. The CDR3 is made up of 15 amino acids. Trimming took 2 bases from V and 0 from J; bases not matched to a gene: 3. Germline V gene data show CDR1 as MNHEY and CDR2 as SVGAGI. The CDR3 sequence: CASSYATGMNTEAFF. The DNA of the CDR3 is TGTGCCAGCAGTTACGCGACAGGGATGAACACTGAAGCTTTCTTT.

The gene calls are TRBV10-3 and TRBJ2-5; possibly TRBD1 for D (5 bases). Germline lookup yields CDR1 ENHRY and CDR2 SYGVKD. The V gene lost 2 bases and the J gene lost 9 bases, with 19 bases spanning the gap. CDR3 length: 15 residues. CDR3 sequence (DNA): TGTGCCATCAGTGAGGAAGGAACAGGCTTAACGGCCCAGTACTTC. It yields the protein CAISEEGTGLTAQYF.

This clonotype occurred many times. V gene TRBV7-2 combines with J gene TRBJ1-1; 9 positions agree with TRBD1. Germline assignment: CDR1 SGHTA and CDR2 FQGNSA. The CDR3 is made up of 16 amino acids. The V gene end was trimmed by 5 bases and the J gene end by 2 bases; junction bases not matched to a gene: 9. The CDR3 DNA follows: TGTGCCAGCAGCGCACAAACAGGGGGCGGAAACACTGAAGCTTTCTTT. Translating gives CASSAQTGGGNTEAFF.

Ten or more counts support this clonotype. The chain links TRBV7-2 to TRBJ1-5, with D possibly being TRBD1 (6 bases). The V end lost 5 bases, the J end lost 7 bases, and 21 bases lay between the germline ends. The CDR3 has 16 residues. The germline V gene encodes CDR1 SGHTA and CDR2 FQGNSA. The CDR3 region is CASSESWTVRGQPQHF. In DNA form, the CDR3 reads TGTGCCAGCAGCGAGAGCTGGACAGTAAGGGGGCAGCCCCAGCATTTT.

The V and J genes are TRBV20-1 and TRBJ2-7, with D maybe TRBD1 (6 bases). This CDR3 has 13 amino acids. Deletions cut 6 bases from V and 0 bases from J, with 12 bases between. The germline CDR1 and CDR2 sequences are DFQATT and SNEGSKA (reference sequence). CDR3 sequence reads: CSAKWTVSYEQYF. For the CDR3, the DNA is TGCAGTGCCAAATGGACAGTCTCCTACGAGCAGTACTTC.